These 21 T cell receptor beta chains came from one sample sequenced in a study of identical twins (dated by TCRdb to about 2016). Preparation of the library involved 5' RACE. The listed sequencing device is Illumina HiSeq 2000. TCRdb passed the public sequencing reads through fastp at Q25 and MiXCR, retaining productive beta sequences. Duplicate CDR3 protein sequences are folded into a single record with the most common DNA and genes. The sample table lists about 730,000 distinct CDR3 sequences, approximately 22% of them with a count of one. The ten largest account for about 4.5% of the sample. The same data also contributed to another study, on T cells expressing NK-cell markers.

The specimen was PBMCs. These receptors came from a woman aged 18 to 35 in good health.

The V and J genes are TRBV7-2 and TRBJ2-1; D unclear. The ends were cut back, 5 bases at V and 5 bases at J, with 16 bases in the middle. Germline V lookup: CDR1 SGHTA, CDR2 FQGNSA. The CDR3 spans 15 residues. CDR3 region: CASSRRWAADNEQFF. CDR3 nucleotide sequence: TGTGCCAGCAGCCGACGGTGGGCGGCCGACAATGAGCAGTTCTTC.

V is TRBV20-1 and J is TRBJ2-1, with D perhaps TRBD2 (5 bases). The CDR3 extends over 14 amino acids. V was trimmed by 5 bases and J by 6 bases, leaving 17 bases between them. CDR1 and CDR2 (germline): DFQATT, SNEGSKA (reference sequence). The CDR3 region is CSARFSGVVNEQFF. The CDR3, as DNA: TGCAGTGCTCGGTTCTCCGGGGTGGTCAATGAGCAGTTCTTC.

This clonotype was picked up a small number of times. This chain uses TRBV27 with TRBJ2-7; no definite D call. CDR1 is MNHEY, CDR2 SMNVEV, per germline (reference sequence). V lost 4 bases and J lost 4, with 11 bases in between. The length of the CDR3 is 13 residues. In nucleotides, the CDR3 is TGTGCCAGCAGTTCCCAGAGGCAGTACGAGCAGTACTTC. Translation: CASSSQRQYEQYF.

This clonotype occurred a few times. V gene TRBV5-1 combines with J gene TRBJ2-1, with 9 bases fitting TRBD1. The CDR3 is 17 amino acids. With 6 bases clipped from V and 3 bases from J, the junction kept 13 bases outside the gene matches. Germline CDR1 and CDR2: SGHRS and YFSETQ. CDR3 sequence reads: CASTSSGGQGNYNEQFF. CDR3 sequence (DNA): TGCGCCAGCACTTCTTCAGGAGGACAGGGGAACTACAATGAGCAGTTCTTC.

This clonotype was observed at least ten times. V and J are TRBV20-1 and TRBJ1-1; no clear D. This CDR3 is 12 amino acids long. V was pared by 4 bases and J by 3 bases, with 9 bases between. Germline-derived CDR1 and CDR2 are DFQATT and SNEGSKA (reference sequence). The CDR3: CSAIPGDTEAFF. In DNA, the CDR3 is TGCAGTGCTATACCTGGGGACACTGAAGCTTTCTTT.

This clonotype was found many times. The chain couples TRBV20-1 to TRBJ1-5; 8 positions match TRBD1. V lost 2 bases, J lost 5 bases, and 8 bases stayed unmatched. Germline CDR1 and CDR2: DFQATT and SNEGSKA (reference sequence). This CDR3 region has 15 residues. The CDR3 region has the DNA TGCAGTGCTAGACGTGCAGGGGGCAGAGATCAGCCCCAGCATTTT. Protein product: CSARRAGGRDQPQHF.

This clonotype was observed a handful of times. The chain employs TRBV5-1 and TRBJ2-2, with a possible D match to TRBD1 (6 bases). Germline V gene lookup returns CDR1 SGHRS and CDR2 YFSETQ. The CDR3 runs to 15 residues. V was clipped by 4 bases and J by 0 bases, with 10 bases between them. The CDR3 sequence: CASSQDSANTGELFF. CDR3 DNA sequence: TGCGCCAGCAGCCAGGACAGCGCGAACACCGGGGAGCTGTTTTTT. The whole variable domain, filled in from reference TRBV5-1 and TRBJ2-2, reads KAGVTQTPRYLIKTRGQQVTLSCSPISGHRSVSWYQQTPGQGLQFLFEYFSETQRNKGNFPGRFSGRQFSNSRSEMNVSTLELGDSALYLCASSQDSANTGELFFGEGSRLTVL.

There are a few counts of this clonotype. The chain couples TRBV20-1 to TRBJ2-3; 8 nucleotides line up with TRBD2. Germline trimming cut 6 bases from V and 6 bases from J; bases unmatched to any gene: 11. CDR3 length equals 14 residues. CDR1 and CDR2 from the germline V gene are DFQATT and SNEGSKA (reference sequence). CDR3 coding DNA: TGCAGTGCCACTCTGGCGGGGGGAGAGGATACGCAGTATTTT. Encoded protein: CSATLAGGEDTQYF.

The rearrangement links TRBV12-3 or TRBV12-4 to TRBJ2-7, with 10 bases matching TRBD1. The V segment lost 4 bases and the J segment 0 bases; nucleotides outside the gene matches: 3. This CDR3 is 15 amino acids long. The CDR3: CASSSDRGHSYEQYF. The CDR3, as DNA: TGTGCCAGCAGTTCCGACAGGGGGCACTCCTACGAGCAGTACTTC.

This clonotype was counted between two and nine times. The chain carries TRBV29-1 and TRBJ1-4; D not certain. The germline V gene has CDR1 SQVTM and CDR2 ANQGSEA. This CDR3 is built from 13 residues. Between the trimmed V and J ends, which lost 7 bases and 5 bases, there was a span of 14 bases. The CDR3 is CSAERAGNEKLFF. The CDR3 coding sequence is TGCAGCGCCGAGAGGGCTGGAAATGAAAAACTGTTTTTT.

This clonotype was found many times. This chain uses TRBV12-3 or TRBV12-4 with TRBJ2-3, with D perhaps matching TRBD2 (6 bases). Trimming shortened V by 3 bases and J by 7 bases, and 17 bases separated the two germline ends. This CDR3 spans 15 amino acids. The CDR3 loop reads CASSFRDGGQNTQYF. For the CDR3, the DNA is TGTGCCAGCAGTTTCCGGGACGGGGGTCAAAATACGCAGTATTTT.

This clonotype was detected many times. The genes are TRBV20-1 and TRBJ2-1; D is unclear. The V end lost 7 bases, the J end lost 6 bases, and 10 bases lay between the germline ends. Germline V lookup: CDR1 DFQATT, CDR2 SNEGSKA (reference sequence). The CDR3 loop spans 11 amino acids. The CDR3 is CSVTVFNEQFF. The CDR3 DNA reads TGCAGTGTAACAGTTTTCAATGAGCAGTTCTTC.

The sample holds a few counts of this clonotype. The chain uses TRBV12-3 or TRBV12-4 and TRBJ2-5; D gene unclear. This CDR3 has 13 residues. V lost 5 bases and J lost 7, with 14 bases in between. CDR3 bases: TGTGCCAGCAGTCCCGGCGCGTCGGGGACCCAGTACTTC. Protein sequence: CASSPGASGTQYF.

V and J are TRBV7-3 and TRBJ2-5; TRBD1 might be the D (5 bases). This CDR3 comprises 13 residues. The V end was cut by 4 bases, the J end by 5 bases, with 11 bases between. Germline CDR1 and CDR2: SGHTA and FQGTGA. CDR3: CASSSSPGETQYF. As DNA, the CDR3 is TGTGCCAGCAGCTCATCGCCAGGGGAGACCCAGTACTTC.

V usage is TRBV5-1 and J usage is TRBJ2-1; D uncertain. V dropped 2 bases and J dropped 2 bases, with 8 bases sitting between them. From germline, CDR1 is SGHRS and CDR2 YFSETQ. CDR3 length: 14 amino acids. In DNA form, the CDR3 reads TGCGCCAGCAGCTTCTCAGTTCCCTACAATGAGCAGTTCTTC. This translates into CASSFSVPYNEQFF.

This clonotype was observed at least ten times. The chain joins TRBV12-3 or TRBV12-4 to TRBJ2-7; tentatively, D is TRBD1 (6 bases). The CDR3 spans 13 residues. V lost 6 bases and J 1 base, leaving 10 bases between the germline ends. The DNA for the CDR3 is TGTGCCAGCAGACTCAGGGGTTCCTACGAGCAGTACTTC. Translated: CASRLRGSYEQYF.

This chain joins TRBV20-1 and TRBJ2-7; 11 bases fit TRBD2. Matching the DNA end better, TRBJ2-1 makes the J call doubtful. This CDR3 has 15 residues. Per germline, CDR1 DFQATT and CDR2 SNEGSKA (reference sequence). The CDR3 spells CSARDAGTSGYEQFF. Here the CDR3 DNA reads TGCAGTGCTAGAGACGCCGGGACTAGCGGATACGAGCAGTTCTTC.

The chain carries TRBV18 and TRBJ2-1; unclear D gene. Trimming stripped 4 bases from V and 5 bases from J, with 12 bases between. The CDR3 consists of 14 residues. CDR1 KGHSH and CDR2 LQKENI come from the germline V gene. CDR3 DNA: TGTGCCAGCTCACTGGGTCCACTACACAATGAGCAGTTCTTC. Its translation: CASSLGPLHNEQFF.

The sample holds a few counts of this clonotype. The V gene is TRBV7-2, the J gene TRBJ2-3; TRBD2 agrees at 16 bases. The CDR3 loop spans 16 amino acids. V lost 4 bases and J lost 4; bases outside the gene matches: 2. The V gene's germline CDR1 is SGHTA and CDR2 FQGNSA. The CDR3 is CASSWGLAGGADTQYF. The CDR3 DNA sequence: TGTGCCAGCAGCTGGGGACTAGCGGGAGGGGCAGATACGCAGTATTTT.

The CDR3 region is CASSLVSSLAGVGTQYF. The CDR3 nucleotides read TGTGCCAGCAGCTTAGTTTCGTCACTAGCGGGAGTTGGGACCCAGTACTTC. This chain connects TRBV7-2 to TRBJ2-5, with TRBD2 matching over 11 bases. The CDR3 has 17 residues. Germline V gene data show CDR1 as SGHTA and CDR2 as FQGNSA. Unmatched junction bases numbered 11, after V lost 1 base and J lost 7 bases.

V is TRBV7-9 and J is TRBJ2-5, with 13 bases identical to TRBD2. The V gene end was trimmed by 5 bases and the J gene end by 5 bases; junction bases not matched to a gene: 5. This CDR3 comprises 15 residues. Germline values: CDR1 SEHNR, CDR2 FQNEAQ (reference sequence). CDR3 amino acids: CASSKGLAGYETQYF. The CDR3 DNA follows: TGTGCCAGCAGCAAGGGACTAGCGGGATACGAGACCCAGTACTTC.